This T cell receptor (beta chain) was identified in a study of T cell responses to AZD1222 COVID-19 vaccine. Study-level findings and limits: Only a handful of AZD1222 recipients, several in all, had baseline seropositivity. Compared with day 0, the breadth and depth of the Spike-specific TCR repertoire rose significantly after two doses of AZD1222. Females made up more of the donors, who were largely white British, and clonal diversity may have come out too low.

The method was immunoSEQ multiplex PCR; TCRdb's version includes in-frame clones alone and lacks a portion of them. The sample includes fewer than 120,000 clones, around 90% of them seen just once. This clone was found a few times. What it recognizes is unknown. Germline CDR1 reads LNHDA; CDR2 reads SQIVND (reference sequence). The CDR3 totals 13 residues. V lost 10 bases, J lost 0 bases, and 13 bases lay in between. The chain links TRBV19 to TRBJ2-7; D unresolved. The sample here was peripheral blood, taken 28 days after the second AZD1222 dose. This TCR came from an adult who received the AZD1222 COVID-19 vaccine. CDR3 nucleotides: TGTGCCACCTCTCGGGTAAACTCCTACGAGCAGTACTTC. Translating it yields CATSRVNSYEQYF.